What follows is one TCR beta chain and its context. These data belong to a study of B cell selection in AIRE deficiency. There are 12 residues in the CDR3. The germline V gene has CDR1 SGHAT and CDR2 FQNNGV. The V and J ends lost 7 bases and 1 base respectively, with 7 bases between them. Here immunoSEQ multiplex PCR was the method, and the copy in TCRdb shows in-frame clones only, minus some. In the table there are some 25,000 clones, about 95% of which are singletons. The sorted conventional CD4 T cells were gated as CD4+CD127+. Unrelated healthy donors provided the controls. Sequenced material: CD4+CD127+ conventional T cells sorted from PBMCs. This clonotype was obtained from a human donor in good health. The chain has TRBV11-2 and TRBJ1-1; D call uncertain. The CDR3 sequence is CASKRQNTEAFF. The CDR3 DNA follows: TGTGCCAGCAAGCGTCAGAACACTGAAGCTTTCTTT. The full variable domain, rest sourced from reference TRBV11-2 and TRBJ1-1, is EAGVAQSPRYKIIEKRQSVAFWCNPISGHATLYWYQQILGQGPKLLIQFQNNGVVDDSQLPKDRFSAERLKGVDSTLKIQPAKLEDSAVYLCASKRQNTEAFFGQGTRLTVV.